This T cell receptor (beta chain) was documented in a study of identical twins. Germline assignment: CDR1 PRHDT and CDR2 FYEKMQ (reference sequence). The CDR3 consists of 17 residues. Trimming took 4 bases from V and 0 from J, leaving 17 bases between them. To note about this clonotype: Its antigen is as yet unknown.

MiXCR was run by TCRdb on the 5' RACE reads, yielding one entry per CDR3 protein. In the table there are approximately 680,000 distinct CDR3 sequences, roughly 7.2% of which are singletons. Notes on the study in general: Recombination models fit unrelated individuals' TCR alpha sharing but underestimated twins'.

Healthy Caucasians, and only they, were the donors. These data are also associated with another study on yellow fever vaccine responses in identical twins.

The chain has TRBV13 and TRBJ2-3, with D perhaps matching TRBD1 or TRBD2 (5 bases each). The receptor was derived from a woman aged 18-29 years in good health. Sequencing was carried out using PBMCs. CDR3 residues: CASSSDGTATSTDTQYF. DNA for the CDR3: TGTGCCAGCAGCTCAGATGGGACGGCCACTAGCACAGATACGCAGTATTTT.